This TCR beta chain was observed in a study of cytomegalovirus exposure and HLA in healthy donors. Findings of the study overall: In the analysis, some V segments, TRBV6-2 and TRBV6-3 included, were excluded as indistinguishable. Later work found most CMV-associated TCR beta chains apparently HLA-restricted. The study had only CMV serostatus as immune exposure information.

Unrecorded for this donor was the CMV serostatus. As for this clone: Its antigen remains unknown.

Looked up from germline, CDR1 is MNHEY and CDR2 is SMNVEV (reference sequence). CDR3 length: 15 residues. V lost 3 bases and J 4 bases, leaving 10 bases between the germline ends. Primers included in the PCR were 60 Vbeta and 13 Jbeta primers. Assay used: immunoSEQ multiplex PCR; TCRdb lists only in-frame clones, some missing. This table holds about 140,000 clones, around 77% found once. The source of this sequence is a man under 40 in good health. V and J are TRBV27 and TRBJ2-6, with D possibly matching TRBD1 (5 bases). The sample was PBMCs. The CDR3, as DNA: TGTGCCAGCAGTTTCAGGGTAGTGGGGGCCAACGTCCTGACTTTC. Translating it yields CASSFRVVGANVLTF.